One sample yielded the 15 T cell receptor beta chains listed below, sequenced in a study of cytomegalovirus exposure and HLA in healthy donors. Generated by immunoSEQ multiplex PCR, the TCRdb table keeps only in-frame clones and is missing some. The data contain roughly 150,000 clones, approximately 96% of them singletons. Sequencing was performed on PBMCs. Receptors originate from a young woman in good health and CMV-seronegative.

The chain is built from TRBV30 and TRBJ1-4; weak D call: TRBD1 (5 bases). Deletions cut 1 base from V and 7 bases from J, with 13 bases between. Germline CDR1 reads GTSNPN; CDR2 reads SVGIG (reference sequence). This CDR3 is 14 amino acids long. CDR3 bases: TGTGCCTGGAGTGCAGGAAGTAGGGGTGAAAAACTGTTTTTT. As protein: CAWSAGSRGEKLFF.

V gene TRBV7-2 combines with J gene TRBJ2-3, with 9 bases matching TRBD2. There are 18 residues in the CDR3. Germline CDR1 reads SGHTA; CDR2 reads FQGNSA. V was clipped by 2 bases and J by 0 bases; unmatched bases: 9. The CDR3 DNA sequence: TGTGCCAGCAGCTTACAGTTGGGGCGGGGGGGAAGCACAGATACGCAGTATTTT. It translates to CASSLQLGRGGSTDTQYF.

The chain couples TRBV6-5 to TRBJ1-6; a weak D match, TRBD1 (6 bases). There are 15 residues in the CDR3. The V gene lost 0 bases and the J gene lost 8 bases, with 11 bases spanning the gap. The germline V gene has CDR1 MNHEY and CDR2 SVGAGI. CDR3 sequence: CASSYSQGRDSPLHF. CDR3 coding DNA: TGTGCCAGCAGTTACTCACAGGGAAGGGATTCACCCCTCCACTTT.

The CDR3 here is CASSMGQTYYNEQFF. CDR3 bases: TGTGCCAGCAGCATGGGACAGACATACTACAATGAGCAGTTCTTC. The chain joins TRBV7-2 to TRBJ2-1; TRBD1 matches 7 bases. V dropped 5 bases and J dropped 3; count of bases not matched to a gene: 7. In germline, CDR1 is SGHTA, CDR2 FQGNSA. The CDR3 covers 15 residues.

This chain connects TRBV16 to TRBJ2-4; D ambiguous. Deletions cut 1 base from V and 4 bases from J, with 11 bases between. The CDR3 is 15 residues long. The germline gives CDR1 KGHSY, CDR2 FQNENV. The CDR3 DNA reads TGTGCCAGCAGCCAATGGCAGTACAAAAAAAACATTCAGTACTTC. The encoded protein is CASSQWQYKKNIQYF.

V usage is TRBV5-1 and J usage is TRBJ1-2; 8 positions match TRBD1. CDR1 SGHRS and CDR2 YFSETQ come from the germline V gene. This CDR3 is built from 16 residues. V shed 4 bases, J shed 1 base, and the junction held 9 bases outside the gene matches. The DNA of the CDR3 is TGCGCCAGCAGCCCCCGCCGACAGGGGCTTAACTATGGCTACACCTTC. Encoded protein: CASSPRRQGLNYGYTF. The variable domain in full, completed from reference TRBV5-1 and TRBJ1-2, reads KAGVTQTPRYLIKTRGQQVTLSCSPISGHRSVSWYQQTPGQGLQFLFEYFSETQRNKGNFPGRFSGRQFSNSRSEMNVSTLELGDSALYLCASSPRRQGLNYGYTFGSGTRLTVV.

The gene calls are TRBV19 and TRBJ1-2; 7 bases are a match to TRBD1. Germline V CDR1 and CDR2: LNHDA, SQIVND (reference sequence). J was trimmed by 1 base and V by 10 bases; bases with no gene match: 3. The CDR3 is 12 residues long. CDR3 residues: CATRQGNYGYTF. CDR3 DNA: TGTGCCACTCGACAGGGTAACTATGGCTACACCTTC. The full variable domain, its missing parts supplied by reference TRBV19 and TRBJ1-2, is DGGITQSPKYLFRKEGQNVTLSCEQNLNHDAMYWYRQDPGQGLRLIYYSQIVNDFQKGDIAEGYSVSREKKESFPLTVTSAQKNPTAFYLCATRQGNYGYTFGSGTRLTVV.

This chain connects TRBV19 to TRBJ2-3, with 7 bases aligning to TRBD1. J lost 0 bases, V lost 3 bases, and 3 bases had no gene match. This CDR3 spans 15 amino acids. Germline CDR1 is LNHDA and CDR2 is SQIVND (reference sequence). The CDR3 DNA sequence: TGTGCCAGTAGTATTCGGGACAGTAGCACAGATACGCAGTATTTT. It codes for CASSIRDSSTDTQYF.

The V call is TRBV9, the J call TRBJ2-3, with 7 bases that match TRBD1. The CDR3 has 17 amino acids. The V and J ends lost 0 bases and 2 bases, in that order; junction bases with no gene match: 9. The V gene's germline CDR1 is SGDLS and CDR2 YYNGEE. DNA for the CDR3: TGTGCCAGCAGCGTAGAGGTGTGGACAGGACCCACAGATACGCAGTATTTT. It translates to CASSVEVWTGPTDTQYF.

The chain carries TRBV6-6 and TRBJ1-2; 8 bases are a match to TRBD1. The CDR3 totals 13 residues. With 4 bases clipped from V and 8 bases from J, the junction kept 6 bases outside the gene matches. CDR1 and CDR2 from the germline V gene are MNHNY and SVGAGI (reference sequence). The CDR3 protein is CASSSTDRGGYTF. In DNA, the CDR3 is TGTGCCAGCAGTTCCACTGACAGGGGCGGCTACACCTTC.

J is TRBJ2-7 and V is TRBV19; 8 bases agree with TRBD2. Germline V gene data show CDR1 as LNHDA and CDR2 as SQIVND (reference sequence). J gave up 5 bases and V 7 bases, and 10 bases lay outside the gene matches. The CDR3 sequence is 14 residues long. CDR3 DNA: TGTGCCAGTACCCCGCGGGGGGATGAGAACGAGCAGTACTTC. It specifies CASTPRGDENEQYF. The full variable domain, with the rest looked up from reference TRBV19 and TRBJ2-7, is DGGITQSPKYLFRKEGQNVTLSCEQNLNHDAMYWYRQDPGQGLRLIYYSQIVNDFQKGDIAEGYSVSREKKESFPLTVTSAQKNPTAFYLCASTPRGDENEQYFGPGTRLTVT.

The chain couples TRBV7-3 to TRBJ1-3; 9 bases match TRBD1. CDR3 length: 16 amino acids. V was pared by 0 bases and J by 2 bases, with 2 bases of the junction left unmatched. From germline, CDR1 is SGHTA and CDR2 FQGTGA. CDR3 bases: TGTGCCAGCAGCTTAACAGGACAGGGGCCTGGAAACACCATATATTTT. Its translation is CASSLTGQGPGNTIYF.

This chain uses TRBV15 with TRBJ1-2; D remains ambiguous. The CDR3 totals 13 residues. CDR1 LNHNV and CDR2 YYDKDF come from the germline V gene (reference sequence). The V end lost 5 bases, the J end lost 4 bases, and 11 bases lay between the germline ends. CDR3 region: CATSPKEGYGYTF. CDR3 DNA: TGTGCCACCAGCCCTAAGGAGGGCTATGGCTACACCTTC. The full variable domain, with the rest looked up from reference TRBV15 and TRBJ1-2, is DAMVIQNPRYQVTQFGKPVTLSCSQTLNHNVMYWYQQKSSQAPKLLFHYYDKDFNNEADTPDNFQSRRPNTSFCFLDIRSPGLGDTAMYLCATSPKEGYGYTFGSGTRLTVV.

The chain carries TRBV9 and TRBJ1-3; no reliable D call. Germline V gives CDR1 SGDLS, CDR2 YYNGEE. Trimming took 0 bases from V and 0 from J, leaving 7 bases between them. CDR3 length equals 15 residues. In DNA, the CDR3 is TGTGCCAGCAGCGTAGGTTCAGGCTCTGGAAACACCATATATTTT. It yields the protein CASSVGSGSGNTIYF.

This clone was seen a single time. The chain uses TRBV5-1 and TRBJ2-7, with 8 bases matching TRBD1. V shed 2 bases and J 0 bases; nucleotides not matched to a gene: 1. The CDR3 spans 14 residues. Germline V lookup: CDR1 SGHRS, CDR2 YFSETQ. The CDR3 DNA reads TGCGCCAGCAGCTTTACAGGGGGCTCCTACGAGCAGTACTTC. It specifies CASSFTGGSYEQYF.